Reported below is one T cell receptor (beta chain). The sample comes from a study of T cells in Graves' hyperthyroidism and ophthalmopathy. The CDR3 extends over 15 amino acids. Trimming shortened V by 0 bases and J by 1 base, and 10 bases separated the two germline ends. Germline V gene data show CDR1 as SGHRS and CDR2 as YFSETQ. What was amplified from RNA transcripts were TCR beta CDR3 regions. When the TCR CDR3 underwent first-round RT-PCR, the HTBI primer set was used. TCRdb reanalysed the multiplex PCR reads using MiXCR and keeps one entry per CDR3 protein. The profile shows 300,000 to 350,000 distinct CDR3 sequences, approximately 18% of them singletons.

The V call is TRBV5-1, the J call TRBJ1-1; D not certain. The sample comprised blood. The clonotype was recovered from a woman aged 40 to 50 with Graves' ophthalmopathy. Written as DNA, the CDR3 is TGCGCCAGCAGCTTGGGGGCAGCTCCGAACACTGAAGCTTTCTTT. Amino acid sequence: CASSLGAAPNTEAFF.